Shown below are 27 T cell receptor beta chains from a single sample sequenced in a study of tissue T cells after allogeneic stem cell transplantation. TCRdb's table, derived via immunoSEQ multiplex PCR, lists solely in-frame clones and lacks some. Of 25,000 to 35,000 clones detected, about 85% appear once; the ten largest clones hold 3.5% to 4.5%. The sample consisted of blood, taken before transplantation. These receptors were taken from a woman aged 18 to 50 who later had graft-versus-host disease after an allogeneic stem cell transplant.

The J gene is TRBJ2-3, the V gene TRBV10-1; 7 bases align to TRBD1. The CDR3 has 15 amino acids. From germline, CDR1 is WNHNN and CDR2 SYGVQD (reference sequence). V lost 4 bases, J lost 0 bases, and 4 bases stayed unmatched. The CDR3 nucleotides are TGCGCCAGCAGTGGAACAGGGGCTAGCACAGATACGCAGTATTTT. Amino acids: CASSGTGASTDTQYF.

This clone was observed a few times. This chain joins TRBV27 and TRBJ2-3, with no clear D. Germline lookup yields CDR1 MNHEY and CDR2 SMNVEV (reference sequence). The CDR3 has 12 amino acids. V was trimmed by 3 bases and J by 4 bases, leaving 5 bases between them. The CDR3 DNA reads TGTGCCAGCAGTTTCAGCCCAGATACGCAGTATTTT. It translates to CASSFSPDTQYF.

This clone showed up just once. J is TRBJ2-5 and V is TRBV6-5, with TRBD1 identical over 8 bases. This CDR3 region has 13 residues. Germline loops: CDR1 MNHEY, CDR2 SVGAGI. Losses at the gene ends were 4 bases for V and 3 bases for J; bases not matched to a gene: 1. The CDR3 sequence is CASSLDREETQYF. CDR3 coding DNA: TGTGCCAGCAGTTTGGACAGGGAAGAGACCCAGTACTTC.

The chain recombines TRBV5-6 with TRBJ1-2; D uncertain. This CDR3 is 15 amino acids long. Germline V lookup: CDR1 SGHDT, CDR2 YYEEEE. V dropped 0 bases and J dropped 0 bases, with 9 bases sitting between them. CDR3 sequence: CASSLARATNYGYTF. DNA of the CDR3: TGTGCCAGCAGCTTGGCCCGGGCCACTAACTATGGCTACACCTTC.

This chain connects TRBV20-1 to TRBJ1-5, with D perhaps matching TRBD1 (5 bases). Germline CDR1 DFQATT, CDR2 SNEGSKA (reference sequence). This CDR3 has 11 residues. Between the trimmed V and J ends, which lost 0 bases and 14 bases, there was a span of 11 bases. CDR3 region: CSARDGRGEHF. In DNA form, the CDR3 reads TGCAGTGCTAGAGATGGGCGGGGGGAGCATTTT.

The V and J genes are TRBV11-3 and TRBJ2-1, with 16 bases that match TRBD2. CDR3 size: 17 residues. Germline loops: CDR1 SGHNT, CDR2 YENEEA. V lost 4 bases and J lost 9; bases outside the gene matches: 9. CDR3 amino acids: CASSSEGLAGGPREQFF. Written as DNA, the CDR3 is TGTGCCAGCAGCTCGGAGGGACTAGCGGGAGGGCCCCGTGAGCAGTTCTTC.

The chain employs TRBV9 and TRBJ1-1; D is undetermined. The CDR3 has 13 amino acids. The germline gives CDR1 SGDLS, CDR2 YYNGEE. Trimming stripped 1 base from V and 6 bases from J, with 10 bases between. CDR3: CASSVSWVAEAFF. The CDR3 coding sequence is TGTGCCAGCAGCGTATCTTGGGTTGCTGAAGCTTTCTTT. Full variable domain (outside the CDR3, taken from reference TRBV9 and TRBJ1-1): DSGVTQTPKHLITATGQRVTLRCSPRSGDLSVYWYQQSLDQGLQFLIQYYNGEERAKGNILERFSAQQFPDLHSELNLSSLELGDSALYFCASSVSWVAEAFFGQGTRLTVV.

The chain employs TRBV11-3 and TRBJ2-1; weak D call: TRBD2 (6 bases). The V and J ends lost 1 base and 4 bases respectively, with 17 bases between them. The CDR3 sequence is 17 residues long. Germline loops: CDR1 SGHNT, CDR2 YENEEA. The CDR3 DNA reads TGTGCCAGCAGCTTAGGATGGAGGGGCCCGGAGTACAATGAGCAGTTCTTC. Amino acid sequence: CASSLGWRGPEYNEQFF.

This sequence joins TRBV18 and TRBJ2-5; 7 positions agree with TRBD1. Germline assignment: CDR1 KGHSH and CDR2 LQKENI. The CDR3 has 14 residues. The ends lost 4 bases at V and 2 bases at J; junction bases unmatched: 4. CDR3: CASSQRDSQETQYF. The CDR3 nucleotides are TGTGCCAGCTCACAGAGGGACAGTCAAGAGACCCAGTACTTC.

CDR3 in amino acids: CAWIDGAGGTQETQYF. The CDR3, as DNA: TGTGCCTGGATAGACGGCGCGGGAGGTACCCAAGAGACCCAGTACTTC. The chain employs TRBV30 and TRBJ2-5; 8 positions match TRBD2. The CDR3 is 16 residues long. The V gene's germline CDR1 is GTSNPN and CDR2 SVGIG (reference sequence). J was trimmed by 1 base and V by 4 bases; bases with no gene match: 11.

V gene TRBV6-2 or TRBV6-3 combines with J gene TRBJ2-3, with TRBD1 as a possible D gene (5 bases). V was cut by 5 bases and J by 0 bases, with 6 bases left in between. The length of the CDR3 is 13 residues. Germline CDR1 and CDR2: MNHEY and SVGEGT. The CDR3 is CASSRQSTDTQYF. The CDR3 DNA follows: TGTGCCAGCAGTCGACAGAGCACAGATACGCAGTATTTT.

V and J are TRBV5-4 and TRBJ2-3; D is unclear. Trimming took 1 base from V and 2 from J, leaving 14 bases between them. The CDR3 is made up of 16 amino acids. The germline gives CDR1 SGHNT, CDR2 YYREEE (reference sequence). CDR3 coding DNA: TGTGCCAGCAGCTTGAGTTCGGAGAGGTACACAGATACGCAGTATTTT. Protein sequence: CASSLSSERYTDTQYF.

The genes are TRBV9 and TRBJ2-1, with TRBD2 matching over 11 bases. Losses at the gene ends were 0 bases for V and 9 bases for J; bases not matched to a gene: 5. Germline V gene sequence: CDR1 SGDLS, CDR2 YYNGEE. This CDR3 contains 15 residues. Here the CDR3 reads CASSVGLAGGGEQFF. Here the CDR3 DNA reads TGTGCCAGCAGCGTAGGCCTAGCGGGGGGTGGTGAGCAGTTCTTC. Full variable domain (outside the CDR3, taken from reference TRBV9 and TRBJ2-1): DSGVTQTPKHLITATGQRVTLRCSPRSGDLSVYWYQQSLDQGLQFLIQYYNGEERAKGNILERFSAQQFPDLHSELNLSSLELGDSALYFCASSVGLAGGGEQFFGPGTRLTVL.

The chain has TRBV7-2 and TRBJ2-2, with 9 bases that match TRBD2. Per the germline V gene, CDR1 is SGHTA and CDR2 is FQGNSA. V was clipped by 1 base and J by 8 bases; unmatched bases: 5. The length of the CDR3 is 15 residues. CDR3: CASSLVLAGTGELFF. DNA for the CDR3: TGTGCCAGCAGCTTAGTTCTAGCGGGGACTGGGGAGCTGTTTTTT.

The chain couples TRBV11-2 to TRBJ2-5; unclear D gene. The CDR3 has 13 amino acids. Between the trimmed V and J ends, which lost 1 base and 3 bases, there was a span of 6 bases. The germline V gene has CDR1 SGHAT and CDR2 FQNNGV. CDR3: CASSLGVKETQYF. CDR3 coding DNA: TGTGCCAGCAGCTTAGGGGTCAAAGAGACCCAGTACTTC.

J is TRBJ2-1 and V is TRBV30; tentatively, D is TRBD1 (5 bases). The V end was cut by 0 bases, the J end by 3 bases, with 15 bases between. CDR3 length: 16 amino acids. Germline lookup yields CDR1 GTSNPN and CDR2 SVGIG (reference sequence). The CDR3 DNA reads TGTGCCTGGAGTGTTATGGGGAATAGGGGCTACAATGAGCAGTTCTTC. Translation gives CAWSVMGNRGYNEQFF.

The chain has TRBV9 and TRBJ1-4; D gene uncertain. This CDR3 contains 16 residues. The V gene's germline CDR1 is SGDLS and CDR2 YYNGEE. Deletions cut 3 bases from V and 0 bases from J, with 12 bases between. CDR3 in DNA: TGTGCCAGCAGCGCATCAGGAGCCACAACTAATGAAAAACTGTTTTTT. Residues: CASSASGATTNEKLFF.

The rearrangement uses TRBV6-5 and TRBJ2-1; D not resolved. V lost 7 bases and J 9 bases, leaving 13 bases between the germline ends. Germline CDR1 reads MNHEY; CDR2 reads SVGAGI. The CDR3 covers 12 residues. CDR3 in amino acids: CASKAPWGEQFF. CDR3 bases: TGTGCCAGCAAAGCGCCCTGGGGTGAGCAGTTCTTC.

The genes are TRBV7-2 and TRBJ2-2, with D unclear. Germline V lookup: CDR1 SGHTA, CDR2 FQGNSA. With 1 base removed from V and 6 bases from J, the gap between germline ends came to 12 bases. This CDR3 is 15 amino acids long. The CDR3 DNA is TGTGCCAGCAGCTTAGAGCAAGGGTCAGCCGGGGAGCTGTTTTTT. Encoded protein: CASSLEQGSAGELFF.

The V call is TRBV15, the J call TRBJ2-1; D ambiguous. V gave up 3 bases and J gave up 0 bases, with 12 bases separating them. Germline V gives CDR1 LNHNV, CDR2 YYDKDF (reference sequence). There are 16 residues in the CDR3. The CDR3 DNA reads TGTGCCACCAGCAGTGATATAACGAGCTCCTACAATGAGCAGTTCTTC. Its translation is CATSSDITSSYNEQFF.

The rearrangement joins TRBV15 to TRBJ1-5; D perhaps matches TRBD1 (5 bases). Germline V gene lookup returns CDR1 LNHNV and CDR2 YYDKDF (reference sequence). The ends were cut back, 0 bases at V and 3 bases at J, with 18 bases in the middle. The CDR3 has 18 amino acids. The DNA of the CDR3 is TGTGCCACCAGCAGAGATCCGCCGGCGGGACGCGACAATCAGCCCCAGCATTTT. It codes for CATSRDPPAGRDNQPQHF.

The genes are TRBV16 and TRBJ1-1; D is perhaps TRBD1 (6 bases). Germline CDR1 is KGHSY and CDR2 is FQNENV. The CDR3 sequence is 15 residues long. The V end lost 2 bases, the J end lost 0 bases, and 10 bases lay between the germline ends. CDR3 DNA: TGTGCCAGCAGCCAACCACAGGGAATGAACACTGAAGCTTTCTTT. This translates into CASSQPQGMNTEAFF.

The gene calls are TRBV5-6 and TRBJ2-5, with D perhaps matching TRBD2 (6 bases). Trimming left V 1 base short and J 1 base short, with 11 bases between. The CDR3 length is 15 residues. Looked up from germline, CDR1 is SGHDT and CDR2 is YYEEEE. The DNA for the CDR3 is TGTGCCAGCAGCTTGACTAGCCGAGGCCAAGAGACCCAGTACTTC. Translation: CASSLTSRGQETQYF.

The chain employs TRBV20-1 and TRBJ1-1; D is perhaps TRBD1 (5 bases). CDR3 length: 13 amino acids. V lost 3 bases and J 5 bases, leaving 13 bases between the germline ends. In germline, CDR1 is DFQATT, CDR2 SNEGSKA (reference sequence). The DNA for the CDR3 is TGCAGTGCTAGTTTCCCGGGGGGAACTGAAGCTTTCTTT. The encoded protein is CSASFPGGTEAFF.

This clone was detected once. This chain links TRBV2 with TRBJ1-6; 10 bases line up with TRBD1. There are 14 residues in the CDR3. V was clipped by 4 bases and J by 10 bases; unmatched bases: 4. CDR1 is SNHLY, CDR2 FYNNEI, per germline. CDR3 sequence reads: CASSGGTGDSPLHF. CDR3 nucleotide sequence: TGTGCCAGCAGTGGAGGGACAGGGGACTCACCCCTCCACTTT.

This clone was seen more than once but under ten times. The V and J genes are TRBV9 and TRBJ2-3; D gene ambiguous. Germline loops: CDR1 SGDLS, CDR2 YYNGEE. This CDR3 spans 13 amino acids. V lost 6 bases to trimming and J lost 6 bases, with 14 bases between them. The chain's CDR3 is CASNARAPDTQYF. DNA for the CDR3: TGTGCCAGCAACGCCCGGGCTCCGGATACGCAGTATTTT.

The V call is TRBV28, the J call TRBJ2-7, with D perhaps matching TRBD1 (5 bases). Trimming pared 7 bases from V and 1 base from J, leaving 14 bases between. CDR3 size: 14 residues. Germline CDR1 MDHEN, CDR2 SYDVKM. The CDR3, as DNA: TGTGCCAGCAACCCCTACAGGAGATCCTACGAGCAGTACTTC. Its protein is CASNPYRRSYEQYF.